Listed here are 3 T cell receptor beta chains from one sample, sequenced in a study of PD-1 blockade in classical Hodgkin lymphoma. As for time point: cycle 4 day 1 (C4D1), after 6 weeks of nivolumab. Every patient was affected by relapse after autologous stem cell transplantation, while exposure to brentuximab vedotin was not uniform. CD4+ T cells were purified from thawed PBMCs by magnetic negative selection. Sequencing was performed with immunoSEQ multiplex PCR; in TCRdb, only in-frame clones are kept and a portion is missing. The table records about 30,000 clones, roughly 80% of them present only once. The sequences come from CD4+ T cells from blood, collected before the fourth cycle of nivolumab. These receptors came from a human donor with classical Hodgkin lymphoma.

J is TRBJ1-3 and V is TRBV2, with a tentative D call TRBD1 (6 bases). Germline V lookup: CDR1 SNHLY, CDR2 FYNNEI. The CDR3 has 14 residues. V was shortened by 6 bases and J by 0 bases, with 9 bases between the two germline ends. CDR3 in amino acids: CASSLQGSGNTIYF. The CDR3 nucleotides read TGTGCCAGCAGCTTACAGGGCTCTGGAAACACCATATATTTT.

The chain recombines TRBV21-1 with TRBJ1-1; the table's TRBD1 call for D was not verified on the DNA. TRBV21-1 is a pseudogene. CDR3 length: 17 amino acids. In DNA, the CDR3 is TGTGCCAGCAGCACTCCGTGGACAGGGGGCATGGGCACTGAAGCTTTCTTT. The encoded protein is CASSTPWTGGMGTEAFF.

This rearrangement joins TRBV5-1 to TRBJ2-5; 10 bases fit TRBD2. Per germline, CDR1 SGHRS and CDR2 YFSETQ. The CDR3 has 14 amino acids. J was trimmed by 1 base and V by 3 bases; bases with no gene match: 0. CDR3 sequence (DNA): TGCGCCAGCAGCTGGACTAGCGGCCAAGAGACCCAGTACTTC. Translation: CASSWTSGQETQYF.